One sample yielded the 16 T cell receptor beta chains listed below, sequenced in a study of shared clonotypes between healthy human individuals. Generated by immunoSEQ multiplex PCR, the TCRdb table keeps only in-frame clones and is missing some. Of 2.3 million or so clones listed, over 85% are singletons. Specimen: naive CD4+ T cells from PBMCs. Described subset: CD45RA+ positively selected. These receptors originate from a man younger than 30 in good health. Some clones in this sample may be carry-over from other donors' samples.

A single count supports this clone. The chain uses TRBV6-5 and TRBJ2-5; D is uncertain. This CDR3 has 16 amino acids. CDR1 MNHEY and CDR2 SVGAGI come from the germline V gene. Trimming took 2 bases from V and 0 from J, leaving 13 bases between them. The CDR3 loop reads CASSYGNTPNQETQYF. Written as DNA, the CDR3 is TGTGCCAGCAGTTACGGGAATACCCCCAACCAAGAGACCCAGTACTTC.

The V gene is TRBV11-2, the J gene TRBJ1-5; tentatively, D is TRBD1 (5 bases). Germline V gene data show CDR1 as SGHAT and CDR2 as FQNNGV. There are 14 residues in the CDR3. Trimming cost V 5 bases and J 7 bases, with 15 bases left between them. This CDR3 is CASSVSGRDQPQHF. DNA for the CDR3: TGTGCCAGCAGCGTATCAGGGCGTGACCAGCCCCAGCATTTT.

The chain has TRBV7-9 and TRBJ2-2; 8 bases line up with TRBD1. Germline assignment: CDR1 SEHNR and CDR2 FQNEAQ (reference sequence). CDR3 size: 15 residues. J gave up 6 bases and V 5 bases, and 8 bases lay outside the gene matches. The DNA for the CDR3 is TGTGCCAGCAGCCAATGGCAGGGGGCGTCCGGGGAGCTGTTTTTT. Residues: CASSQWQGASGELFF.

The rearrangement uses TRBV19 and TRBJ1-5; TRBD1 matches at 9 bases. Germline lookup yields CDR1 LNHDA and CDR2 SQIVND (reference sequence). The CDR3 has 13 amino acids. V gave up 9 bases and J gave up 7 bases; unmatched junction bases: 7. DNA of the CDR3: TGTGCCAGCTCGGACAGGGGCGGACAGCCCCAGCATTTT. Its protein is CASSDRGGQPQHF.

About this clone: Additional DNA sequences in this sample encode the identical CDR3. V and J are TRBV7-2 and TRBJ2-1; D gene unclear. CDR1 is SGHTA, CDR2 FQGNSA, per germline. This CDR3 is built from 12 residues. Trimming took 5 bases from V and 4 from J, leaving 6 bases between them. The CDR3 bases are TGTGCCAGCAGCCTGGTATACAATGAGCAGTTCTTC. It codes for CASSLVYNEQFF.

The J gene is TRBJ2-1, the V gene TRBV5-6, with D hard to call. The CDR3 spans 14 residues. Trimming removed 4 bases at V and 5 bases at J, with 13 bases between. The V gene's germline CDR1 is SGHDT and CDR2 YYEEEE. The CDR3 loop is CASSRPPGDNEQFF. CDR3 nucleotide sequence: TGTGCCAGCAGCCGCCCGCCGGGTGACAATGAGCAGTTCTTC.

CDR3 in amino acids: CASSSQGAGGSYEQYF. The CDR3 coding sequence is TGCGCCAGCAGCTCCCAAGGGGCGGGGGGTTCCTACGAGCAGTACTTC. The genes are TRBV5-1 and TRBJ2-7, with 8 bases aligning to TRBD2. Germline V CDR1 and CDR2: SGHRS, YFSETQ. The CDR3 has 16 amino acids. V shed 3 bases, J shed 1 base, and the junction held 9 bases outside the gene matches. Full variable domain (rest looked up from reference TRBV5-1 and TRBJ2-7): KAGVTQTPRYLIKTRGQQVTLSCSPISGHRSVSWYQQTPGQGLQFLFEYFSETQRNKGNFPGRFSGRQFSNSRSEMNVSTLELGDSALYLCASSSQGAGGSYEQYFGPGTRLTVT.

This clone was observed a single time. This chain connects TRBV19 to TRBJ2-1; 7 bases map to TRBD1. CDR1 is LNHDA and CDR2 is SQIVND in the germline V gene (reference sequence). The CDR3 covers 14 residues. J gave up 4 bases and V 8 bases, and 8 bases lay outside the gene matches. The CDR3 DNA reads TGTGCCAGTCGCCGGGACAGACCATACAATGAGCAGTTCTTC. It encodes CASRRDRPYNEQFF.

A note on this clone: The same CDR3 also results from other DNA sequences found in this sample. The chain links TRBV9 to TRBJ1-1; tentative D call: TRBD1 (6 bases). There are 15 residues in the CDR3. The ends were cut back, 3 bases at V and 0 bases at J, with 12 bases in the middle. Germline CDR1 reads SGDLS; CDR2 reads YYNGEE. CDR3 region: CASSALGGMNTEAFF. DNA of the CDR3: TGTGCCAGCAGCGCCCTGGGGGGCATGAACACTGAAGCTTTCTTT.

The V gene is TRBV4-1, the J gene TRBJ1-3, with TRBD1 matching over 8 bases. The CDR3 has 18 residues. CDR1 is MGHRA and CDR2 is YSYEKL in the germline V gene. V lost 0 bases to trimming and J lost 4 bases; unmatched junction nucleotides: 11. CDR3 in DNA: TGCGCCAGCAGCCAAGAGAGTGCGTTCAGGGGGCCAGGAAACACCATATATTTT. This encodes CASSQESAFRGPGNTIYF.

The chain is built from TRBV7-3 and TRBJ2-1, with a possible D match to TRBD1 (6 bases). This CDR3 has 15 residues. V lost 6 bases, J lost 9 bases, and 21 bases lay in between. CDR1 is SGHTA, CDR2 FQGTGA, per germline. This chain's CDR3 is CASSVSRGRNREQFF. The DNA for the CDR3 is TGTGCCAGCAGTGTGAGCAGGGGCAGAAACCGTGAGCAGTTCTTC.

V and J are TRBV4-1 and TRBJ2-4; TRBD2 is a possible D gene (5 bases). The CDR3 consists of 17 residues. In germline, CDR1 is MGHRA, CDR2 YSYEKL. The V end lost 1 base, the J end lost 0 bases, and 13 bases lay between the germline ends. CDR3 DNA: TGCGCCAGCAGCCAAGGACGGGGTTACCAAGCCAAAAACATTCAGTACTTC. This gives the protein CASSQGRGYQAKNIQYF.

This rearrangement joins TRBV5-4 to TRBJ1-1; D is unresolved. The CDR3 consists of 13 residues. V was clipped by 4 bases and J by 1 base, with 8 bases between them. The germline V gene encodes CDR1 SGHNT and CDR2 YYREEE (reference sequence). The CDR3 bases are TGTGCCAGCAGCCCCCAATCGAACACTGAAGCTTTCTTT. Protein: CASSPQSNTEAFF. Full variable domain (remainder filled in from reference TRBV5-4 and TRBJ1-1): ETGVTQSPTHLIKTRGQQVTLRCSSQSGHNTVSWYQQALGQGPQFIFQYYREEENGRGNFPPRFSGLQFPNYSSELNVNALELDDSALYLCASSPQSNTEAFFGQGTRLTVV.

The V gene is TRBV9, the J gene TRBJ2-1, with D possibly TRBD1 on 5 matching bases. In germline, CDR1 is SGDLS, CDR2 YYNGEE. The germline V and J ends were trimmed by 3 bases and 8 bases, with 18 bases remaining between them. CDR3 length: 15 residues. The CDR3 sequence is CASSGEGAARDEQFF. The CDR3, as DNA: TGTGCCAGCAGCGGCGAAGGGGCAGCCAGGGATGAGCAGTTCTTC.

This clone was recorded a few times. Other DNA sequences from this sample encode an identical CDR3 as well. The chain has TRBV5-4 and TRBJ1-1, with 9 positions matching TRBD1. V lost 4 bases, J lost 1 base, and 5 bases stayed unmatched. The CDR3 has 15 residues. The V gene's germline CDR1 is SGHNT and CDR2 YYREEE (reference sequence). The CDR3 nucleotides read TGTGCCAGCAGCCTTGGGACAGGGAGGAACACTGAAGCTTTCTTT. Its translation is CASSLGTGRNTEAFF.

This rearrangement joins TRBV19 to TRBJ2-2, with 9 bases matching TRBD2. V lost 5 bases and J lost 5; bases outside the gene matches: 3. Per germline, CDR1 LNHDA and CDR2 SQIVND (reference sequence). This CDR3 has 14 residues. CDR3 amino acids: CASSSLAGTGELFF. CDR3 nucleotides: TGTGCCAGTAGTTCCCTAGCGGGAACCGGGGAGCTGTTTTTT.